A selection of T cell receptor beta chains follows, all from one sample in a study of blood T cell repertoires in COVID-19. TCRdb's copy holds only in-frame clones and misses some; the assay was immunoSEQ multiplex PCR. The sample lists approximately 50,000 clones; 85% to 90% were seen once. Sequences were obtained from peripheral blood. Receptor source: a man aged 60 to 69 with acute or convalescent COVID-19. Both conserved end residues are part of each CDR3. The order of the fields is J gene, D gene, V gene, clone size, CDR3 protein, CDR3 DNA. D genes are given only for firm matches. Some rows have no size entry. The others give once, few or many, or a class for an expanded clone.

j_gene: TRBJ2-2
d_gene: NA
v_gene: TRBV7-3
abundance: NA
CDR3aa: CASSSKEAGELFF
CDR3nt: TGTGCCAGCAGCTCCAAGGAGGCCGGGGAGCTGTTTTTT

j_gene: TRBJ2-1
d_gene: NA
v_gene: TRBV24-1
abundance: NA
CDR3aa: CATSDVRGELGNEQFF
CDR3nt: TGTGCCACCAGTGATGTGCGGGGAGAGCTCGGAAATGAGCAGTTCTTC

j_gene: TRBJ2-5
d_gene: TRBD2
v_gene: TRBV28
abundance: NA
CDR3aa: CASRTSVETQYF
CDR3nt: TGTGCCAGCAGGACTAGCGTTGAGACCCAGTACTTC

j_gene: TRBJ2-5
d_gene: NA
v_gene: TRBV3-1/TRBV3-2
abundance: NA
CDR3aa: CASILRGGEETQYF
CDR3nt: TGTGCCAGCATCCTGAGAGGGGGGGAAGAGACCCAGTACTTC

j_gene: TRBJ2-5
d_gene: TRBD1
v_gene: TRBV3-1/TRBV3-2
abundance: NA
CDR3aa: CASSKGARRETQYF
CDR3nt: TGTGCCAGCAGCAAGGGGGCGCGCCGGGAGACCCAGTACTTC

j_gene: TRBJ1-1
d_gene: NA
v_gene: TRBV2
abundance: once
CDR3aa: CASRRGGAFF
CDR3nt: TGTGCCAGCAGGAGGGGGGGAGCTTTCTTT

j_gene: TRBJ1-1
d_gene: TRBD1
v_gene: TRBV5-1
abundance: few
CDR3aa: CASSLGDRVTEAFF
CDR3nt: TGCGCCAGCAGCTTAGGGGACAGGGTCACTGAAGCTTTCTTT

j_gene: TRBJ2-7
d_gene: NA
v_gene: TRBV18
abundance: NA
CDR3aa: CASSPPNRGGAYEQYF
CDR3nt: TGTGCCAGCTCACCACCGAACAGGGGAGGCGCCTACGAGCAGTACTTC

j_gene: TRBJ2-1
d_gene: NA
v_gene: TRBV6-5
abundance: NA
CDR3aa: CASSYGTGEGEQFF
CDR3nt: TGTGCCAGCAGTTACGGTACAGGAGAAGGTGAGCAGTTCTTC

j_gene: TRBJ2-7
d_gene: TRBD2
v_gene: TRBV5-4
abundance: NA
CDR3aa: CASSLAGQKMYEQYF
CDR3nt: TGTGCCAGCAGCCTAGCGGGACAGAAGATGTACGAGCAGTACTTC

j_gene: TRBJ1-4
d_gene: TRBD1
v_gene: TRBV29-1
abundance: NA
CDR3aa: CSVRQGGSTGGEKLFF
CDR3nt: TGCAGCGTACGACAGGGTGGTTCAACCGGTGGTGAAAAACTGTTTTTT

j_gene: TRBJ1-6
d_gene: TRBD1
v_gene: TRBV5-4
abundance: NA
CDR3aa: CASSLGRTGGFISPLHF
CDR3nt: TGTGCCAGCAGCTTGGGGCGAACAGGGGGATTTATATCACCCCTCCACTTT

j_gene: TRBJ2-3
d_gene: TRBD2
v_gene: TRBV10-1
abundance: NA
CDR3aa: CASSESGSGTDTQYF
CDR3nt: TGCGCCAGCAGTGAGAGCGGGAGTGGCACAGATACGCAGTATTTT

j_gene: TRBJ2-4
d_gene: TRBD2
v_gene: TRBV2
abundance: NA
CDR3aa: CASSGSGRGKNIQYF
CDR3nt: TGTGCCAGCAGTGGTAGCGGGAGGGGCAAAAACATTCAGTACTTC

j_gene: TRBJ1-1
d_gene: TRBD1
v_gene: TRBV12-3/TRBV12-4
abundance: NA
CDR3aa: CASRIRGLTEAFF
CDR3nt: TGTGCCAGCAGAATCAGGGGGCTCACTGAAGCTTTCTTT

j_gene: TRBJ2-5
d_gene: NA
v_gene: TRBV3-1/TRBV3-2
abundance: NA
CDR3aa: CASSHTQATQETQYF
CDR3nt: TGTGCCAGCAGCCATACACAGGCGACCCAAGAGACCCAGTACTTC

j_gene: TRBJ2-1
d_gene: NA
v_gene: TRBV20-1
abundance: NA
CDR3aa: CSAADNEQFF
CDR3nt: TGCAGTGCGGCGGACAATGAGCAGTTCTTC

j_gene: TRBJ2-7
d_gene: NA
v_gene: TRBV29-1
abundance: NA
CDR3aa: CSVEKAGINYEQYF
CDR3nt: TGCAGCGTTGAAAAAGCAGGGATAAACTACGAGCAGTACTTC

j_gene: TRBJ2-5
d_gene: TRBD1
v_gene: TRBV5-1
abundance: NA
CDR3aa: CATRPGQRETQYF
CDR3nt: TGCGCCACCAGACCGGGACAGAGGGAGACCCAGTACTTC

j_gene: TRBJ2-1
d_gene: NA
v_gene: TRBV28
abundance: NA
CDR3aa: CASSLFDGNEQFF
CDR3nt: TGTGCCAGCAGTTTATTTGACGGGAATGAGCAGTTCTTC

j_gene: TRBJ2-7
d_gene: NA
v_gene: TRBV25-1
abundance: once
CDR3aa: CASGGARTYEQYF
CDR3nt: TGTGCCAGCGGGGGGGCGAGAACCTACGAGCAGTACTTC

j_gene: TRBJ1-2
d_gene: TRBD1
v_gene: TRBV7-9
abundance: NA
CDR3aa: CASSPGGAGGSYGYTF
CDR3nt: TGTGCCAGCAGCCCCGGAGGGGCAGGGGGCAGCTATGGCTACACCTTC

j_gene: TRBJ1-1
d_gene: TRBD1
v_gene: TRBV19
abundance: NA
CDR3aa: CASSIDRDRFYRNTEAFF
CDR3nt: TGTGCCAGTAGTATAGACCGGGACAGGTTTTACCGGAACACTGAAGCTTTCTTT

j_gene: TRBJ2-1
d_gene: NA
v_gene: TRBV7-9
abundance: once
CDR3aa: CASSLAAGRNEQFF
CDR3nt: TGTGCCAGCAGCTTAGCGGCAGGGAGGAATGAGCAGTTCTTC

j_gene: TRBJ1-5
d_gene: NA
v_gene: TRBV6-5
abundance: NA
CDR3aa: CASSPSYRNQPQHF
CDR3nt: TGTGCCAGCAGCCCGTCCTATCGCAATCAGCCCCAGCATTTT

j_gene: TRBJ1-1
d_gene: NA
v_gene: TRBV15
abundance: NA
CDR3aa: CATSAQGGAEAFF
CDR3nt: TGTGCCACCAGCGCACAGGGTGGTGCTGAAGCTTTCTTT

j_gene: TRBJ1-4
d_gene: TRBD1
v_gene: TRBV28
abundance: NA
CDR3aa: CASSADRGSSVKLFF
CDR3nt: TGTGCCAGCAGTGCGGACAGGGGGTCGTCGGTAAAACTGTTTTTT

j_gene: TRBJ2-5
d_gene: TRBD2
v_gene: TRBV11-2
abundance: NA
CDR3aa: CASSLVGGRWGETQYF
CDR3nt: TGTGCCAGCAGCTTAGTGGGGGGGAGATGGGGAGAGACCCAGTACTTC

j_gene: TRBJ1-4
d_gene: NA
v_gene: TRBV5-4
abundance: NA
CDR3aa: CASSPGGEGEKLFF
CDR3nt: TGTGCCAGCAGCCCGGGGGGCGAGGGTGAAAAACTGTTTTTT

j_gene: TRBJ1-2
d_gene: NA
v_gene: TRBV7-2
abundance: NA
CDR3aa: CASSLGQMNYGYTF
CDR3nt: TGTGCCAGCAGCTTAGGACAGATGAACTATGGCTACACCTTC

j_gene: TRBJ2-7
d_gene: TRBD2
v_gene: TRBV4-2
abundance: NA
CDR3aa: CASSHQIGRTSSYEQYF
CDR3nt: TGTGCCAGCAGCCACCAAATAGGGAGGACTAGCAGCTACGAGCAGTACTTC

j_gene: TRBJ2-6
d_gene: NA
v_gene: TRBV27
abundance: NA
CDR3aa: CASSFQGANVLTF
CDR3nt: TGTGCCAGCAGTTTTCAGGGGGCCAACGTCCTGACTTTC

j_gene: TRBJ2-7
d_gene: NA
v_gene: TRBV28
abundance: NA
CDR3aa: CASTSIEGFYEQYF
CDR3nt: TGTGCCAGCACCTCTATAGAGGGTTTTTACGAGCAGTACTTC

j_gene: TRBJ2-3
d_gene: NA
v_gene: TRBV6-5
abundance: NA
CDR3aa: CASSLNRDSDTQYF
CDR3nt: TGTGCCAGCAGTCTAAACAGGGATTCGGATACGCAGTATTTT

j_gene: TRBJ2-3
d_gene: TRBD2
v_gene: TRBV24-1
abundance: NA
CDR3aa: CATSDPTSGSTDTQYF
CDR3nt: TGTGCCACCAGTGATCCGACTAGCGGCAGCACAGATACGCAGTATTTT

j_gene: TRBJ1-1
d_gene: TRBD1
v_gene: TRBV2
abundance: once
CDR3aa: CASSYRGLTEAFF
CDR3nt: TGTGCCAGCAGTTACAGGGGGCTCACTGAAGCTTTCTTT

j_gene: TRBJ2-7
d_gene: TRBD2
v_gene: TRBV11-2
abundance: once
CDR3aa: CASSTGLAGGPLF
CDR3nt: TGTGCCAGCAGCACCGGACTAGCGGGAGGGCCGCTCTTC

j_gene: TRBJ2-7
d_gene: NA
v_gene: TRBV20-1
abundance: NA
CDR3aa: CSASYPGILLEQYF
CDR3nt: TGCAGTGCTAGTTATCCGGGGATCCTCCTAGAGCAGTACTTC

j_gene: TRBJ2-7
d_gene: NA
v_gene: TRBV9
abundance: NA
CDR3aa: CASSVAGSNEQYF
CDR3nt: TGTGCCAGCAGCGTAGCTGGGAGCAACGAGCAGTACTTC

j_gene: TRBJ2-3
d_gene: NA
v_gene: TRBV24-1
abundance: NA
CDR3aa: CATSYGSTDTQYF
CDR3nt: TGTGCCACCTCGTACGGTAGCACAGATACGCAGTATTTT

j_gene: TRBJ2-1
d_gene: NA
v_gene: TRBV28
abundance: NA
CDR3aa: CASRAGSPDYNEQFF
CDR3nt: TGTGCCAGCAGGGCAGGGTCCCCTGACTACAATGAGCAGTTCTTC

j_gene: TRBJ1-2
d_gene: TRBD1
v_gene: TRBV9
abundance: once
CDR3aa: CASSPRTGYGYTF
CDR3nt: TGTGCCAGCAGCCCCCGGACAGGGTATGGCTACACCTTC

j_gene: TRBJ2-7
d_gene: TRBD2
v_gene: TRBV27
abundance: NA
CDR3aa: CASSFRTGGTYEQYF
CDR3nt: TGTGCCAGCAGTTTCCGGACGGGAGGGACCTACGAGCAGTACTTC

j_gene: TRBJ1-1
d_gene: NA
v_gene: TRBV11-3
abundance: NA
CDR3aa: CASSPSQGPAEAFF
CDR3nt: TGTGCCAGCAGCCCCTCCCAGGGCCCGGCTGAAGCTTTCTTT

j_gene: TRBJ1-1
d_gene: NA
v_gene: TRBV28
abundance: few
CDR3aa: CASSPIGPSGEAFF
CDR3nt: TGTGCCAGCAGCCCCATCGGCCCCTCGGGTGAAGCTTTCTTT